This TCR beta chain was profiled in a study of tumor and adjacent non-tumor tissue in lung cancer. For the study at large: There were 12 adenocarcinoma, a couple of squamous cell carcinoma and 1 small cell lung cancer cases.

This sample's RNA came from whole unsorted tissue. The CDR3 length is 14 residues. CDR1 SQVTM and CDR2 ANQGSEA come from the germline V gene. Trimming stripped 7 bases from V and 0 bases from J, with 14 bases between. Notes on this clonotype: The antigen is undetermined.

A modified ARM-PCR protocol with three rounds of nested PCR amplified TCRbeta. TCRdb re-analysed the multiplex PCR reads in MiXCR, keeping a single row per CDR3 protein. The sample has more than 85,000 distinct CDR3 sequences, around 82% seen once. Study findings and constraints: Tumor TCR diversity, when higher, was linked to shorter survival.

The source of this sequence is a man in his sixties or seventies with non-small cell lung cancer. Sequencing input: lung tumor tissue. V gene TRBV29-1 combines with J gene TRBJ2-3; D remains ambiguous. The chain's CDR3 is CSADRASSTDTQYF. The CDR3 nucleotides read TGCAGCGCTGATAGAGCATCTAGCACAGATACGCAGTATTTT.